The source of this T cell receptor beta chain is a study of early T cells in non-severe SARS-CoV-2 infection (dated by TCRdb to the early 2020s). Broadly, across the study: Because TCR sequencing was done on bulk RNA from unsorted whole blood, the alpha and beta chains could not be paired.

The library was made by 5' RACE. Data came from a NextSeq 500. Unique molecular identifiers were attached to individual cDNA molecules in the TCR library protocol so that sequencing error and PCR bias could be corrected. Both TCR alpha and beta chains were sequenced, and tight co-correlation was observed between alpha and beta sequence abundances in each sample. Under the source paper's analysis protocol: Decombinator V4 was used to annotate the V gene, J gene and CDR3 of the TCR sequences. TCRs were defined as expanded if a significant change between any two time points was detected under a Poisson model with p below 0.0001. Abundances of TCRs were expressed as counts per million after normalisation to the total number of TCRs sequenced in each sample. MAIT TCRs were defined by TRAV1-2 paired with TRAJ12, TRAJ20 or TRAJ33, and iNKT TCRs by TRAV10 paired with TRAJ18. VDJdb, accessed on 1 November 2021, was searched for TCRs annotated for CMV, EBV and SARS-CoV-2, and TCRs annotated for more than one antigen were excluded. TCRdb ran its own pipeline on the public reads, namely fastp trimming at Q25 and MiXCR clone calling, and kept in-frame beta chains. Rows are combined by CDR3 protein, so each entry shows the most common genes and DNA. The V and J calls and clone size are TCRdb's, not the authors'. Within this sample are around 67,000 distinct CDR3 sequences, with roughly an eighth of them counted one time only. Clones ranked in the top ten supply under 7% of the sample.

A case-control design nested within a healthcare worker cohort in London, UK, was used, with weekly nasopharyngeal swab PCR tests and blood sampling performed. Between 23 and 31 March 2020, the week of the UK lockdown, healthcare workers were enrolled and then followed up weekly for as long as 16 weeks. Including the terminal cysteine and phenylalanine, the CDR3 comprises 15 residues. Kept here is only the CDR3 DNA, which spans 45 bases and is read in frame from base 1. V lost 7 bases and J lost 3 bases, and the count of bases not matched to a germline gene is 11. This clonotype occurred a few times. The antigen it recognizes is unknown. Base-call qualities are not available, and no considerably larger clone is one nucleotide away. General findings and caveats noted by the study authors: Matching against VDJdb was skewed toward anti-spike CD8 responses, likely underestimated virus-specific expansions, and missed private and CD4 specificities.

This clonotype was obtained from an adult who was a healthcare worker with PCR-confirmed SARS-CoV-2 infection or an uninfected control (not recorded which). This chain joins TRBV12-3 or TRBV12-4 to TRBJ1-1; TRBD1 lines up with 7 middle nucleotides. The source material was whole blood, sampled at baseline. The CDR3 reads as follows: CASTTTGEWYTEAFF. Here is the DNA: TGTGCCAGCACCACCACAGGGGAATGGTACACTGAAGCTTTCTTT.